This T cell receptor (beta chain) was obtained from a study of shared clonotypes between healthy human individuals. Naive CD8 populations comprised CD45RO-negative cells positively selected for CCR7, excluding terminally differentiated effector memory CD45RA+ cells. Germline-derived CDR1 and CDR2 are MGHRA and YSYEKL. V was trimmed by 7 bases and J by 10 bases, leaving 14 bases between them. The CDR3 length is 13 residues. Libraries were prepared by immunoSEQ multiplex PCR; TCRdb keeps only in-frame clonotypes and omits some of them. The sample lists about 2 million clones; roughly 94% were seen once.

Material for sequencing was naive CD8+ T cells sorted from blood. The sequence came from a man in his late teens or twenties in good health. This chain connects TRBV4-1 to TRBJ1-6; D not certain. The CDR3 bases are TGCGCCAGCAACCTCGACAAATACTCACCCCTCCACTTT. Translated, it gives CASNLDKYSPLHF.